The rows below give T cell receptor beta chains drawn from one sample of a study of Ad26.COV2.S vaccination and SARS-CoV-2 variants. Libraries were prepared by immunoSEQ multiplex PCR; TCRdb keeps only in-frame clonotypes and omits some of them. Here the sample spans roughly 700,000 clones, around 92% being singletons. This material consisted of peripheral blood, taken in a trial of Ad26.COV2.S vaccine versus placebo. The receptor source for this set is a person aged 18-65 years who received the Ad26.COV2.S COVID-19 vaccine or a placebo. Both conserved end residues are part of each CDR3. D genes are given only for firm matches. The listing skips clone size in some rows; elsewhere it reads once, few, many or a size class.

V,J,size,D,DNA,CDR3
TRBV19,TRBJ2-2,.,TRBD2,TGTGCCAGTACTCCTCTGGGGGAGGGCCCCGGGGAGCTGTTTTTT,CASTPLGEGPGELFF
TRBV19,TRBJ1-4,many,.,TGTGCCAGTAGTCTTCAGGTATCTAATGAAAAACTGTTTTTT,CASSLQVSNEKLFF
TRBV12-3/TRBV12-4,TRBJ1-1,.,.,TGTGCCAGCAGTTTACAGAGGGACACTGAAGCTTTCTTT,CASSLQRDTEAFF
TRBV7-2,TRBJ1-1,.,.,TGTGCCAGCACTCCGGGGACGGCACTCATGAACACTGAAGCTTTCTTT,CASTPGTALMNTEAFF
TRBV19,TRBJ2-1,.,TRBD2,TGTGCCAGTAGTAAGGCCTTAGCGGGGGGTGGCTCCTACAATGAGCAGTTCTTC,CASSKALAGGGSYNEQFF
TRBV18,TRBJ2-1,.,.,TGTGCCAGCTCACCAAACGGTCCTAGCTCCTACAATGAGCAGTTCTTC,CASSPNGPSSYNEQFF
TRBV3-1/TRBV3-2,TRBJ2-3,.,.,TGTGCCAGCAGCCAAATGTCTAGCTCAGATACGCAGTATTTT,CASSQMSSSDTQYF
TRBV5-1,TRBJ2-1,.,.,TGCGCCAGCAGCTTAACCGGGAGCTCCTACAATGAGCAGTTCTTC,CASSLTGSSYNEQFF
TRBV9,TRBJ1-2,.,.,TGTGCCAGCAGCGTTAACAGTCCGAACTATGGCTACACCTTC,CASSVNSPNYGYTF
TRBV18,TRBJ2-7,.,TRBD2,TGTGCCAGCTCACCCGGACTAGCGGGGTGGGAGCAGTACTTC,CASSPGLAGWEQYF
TRBV27,TRBJ1-2,.,.,TGTGCCAGCAGTTTACAGACAGGAAGCTATGGCTACACCTTC,CASSLQTGSYGYTF
TRBV10-2,TRBJ1-5,.,.,TGCGCCAGCAGTTCCAGGGAGCACTGGTATAGCAATCAGCCCCAGCATTTT,CASSSREHWYSNQPQHF
TRBV30,TRBJ1-2,.,.,TGTGCCTGGAGTAGGGGAGACTATGGCTACACCTTC,CAWSRGDYGYTF
TRBV11-2,TRBJ2-7,.,.,TGTGCCAGCAGCAGCGGAAGTTCCATCCGATACGAGCAGTACTTC,CASSSGSSIRYEQYF
TRBV6-1,TRBJ1-5,.,.,TGTGCCAGCAGACCCACAGGGTTAGGAGATCAGCCCCAGCATTTT,CASRPTGLGDQPQHF
TRBV4-1,TRBJ1-2,.,TRBD1,TGCGCCAGCAGTCAAACAGGGGTAGTTAACTATGGCTACACCTTC,CASSQTGVVNYGYTF
TRBV27,TRBJ2-1,.,TRBD2,TGTGCCACCTATCAGATAGCGGGAATAGCCTACAATGAGCAGTTCTTC,CATYQIAGIAYNEQFF
TRBV6-5,TRBJ1-6,.,.,TGTGCCAGCAGTTACTCGATACGGGAGGGTTCACCCCTCCACTTT,CASSYSIREGSPLHF
TRBV5-1,TRBJ2-1,.,TRBD2,TGCGCCAGCAGCTTGAGCGGGGCATACAATGAGCAGTTCTTC,CASSLSGAYNEQFF
TRBV12-5,TRBJ1-1,.,TRBD1,TGTGCTAGTGGTTGGGGGGACAGCACTGAAGCTTTCTTT,CASGWGDSTEAFF
TRBV7-2,TRBJ2-4,.,.,TGTGCCAGCAGCTTAGACGGCACGAGTCGGGTCATTCAGTACTTC,CASSLDGTSRVIQYF
TRBV7-9,TRBJ2-1,.,.,TGTGCCAGCAGCTTTGGGGACAATGAGCAGTTCTTC,CASSFGDNEQFF
TRBV6-2/TRBV6-3,TRBJ1-1,.,.,TGTGCCAGCAGTTACTCGGCAGGGGCGTACACTGAAGCTTTCTTT,CASSYSAGAYTEAFF
TRBV10-3,TRBJ1-1,.,.,TGTGCCATCAGTGACCTGACAGGCTCGGGCACTGAAGCTTTCTTT,CAISDLTGSGTEAFF
TRBV2,TRBJ1-6,once,.,TGTGCCAGCAGTGGACAGCTAAATTCACCCCTCCACTTT,CASSGQLNSPLHF
TRBV5-6,TRBJ2-7,.,.,TGTGCCAGCAGCTTGGGACTCCTCTCCTACGAGCAGTACTTC,CASSLGLLSYEQYF
TRBV19,TRBJ1-2,.,TRBD1,TGTGCCAGCTTCCGCCAGGGGGACTATGGCTACACCTTC,CASFRQGDYGYTF
TRBV9,TRBJ2-3,.,.,TGTGCCAGCAGCGTAGCGCCCGGGGGCACAGATACGCAGTATTTT,CASSVAPGGTDTQYF
TRBV9,TRBJ1-5,.,.,TGTGCCAGCAGCGACAGTCGGAGCAATCAGCCCCAGCATTTT,CASSDSRSNQPQHF
TRBV27,TRBJ1-6,once,.,TGTGCCAGCAGGGAGGGGAGCTCCTATAATTCACCCCTCCACTTT,CASREGSSYNSPLHF
TRBV18,TRBJ2-1,.,.,TGTGCCAGCTCACCCCGGGACCGCCTGTACAATGAGCAGTTCTTC,CASSPRDRLYNEQFF
TRBV5-1,TRBJ2-7,.,.,TGCGCCAGCAGTCCCTCGGGACTTGCCTACGAGCAGTACTTC,CASSPSGLAYEQYF
TRBV6-2/TRBV6-3,TRBJ1-1,.,.,TGTGCCAGCAGTTCTGGGGGGGCTGTAAGAACTGAAGCTTTCTTT,CASSSGGAVRTEAFF
TRBV11-1,TRBJ2-7,.,.,TGTGCCAGCAGCCCCCTCCCCTACGAGCAGTACTTC,CASSPLPYEQYF
TRBV29-1,TRBJ2-7,.,TRBD2,TGCAGCGTTGGAGGGGGACTAGCGGGTCTCTACGAGCAGTACTTC,CSVGGGLAGLYEQYF
TRBV5-5,TRBJ2-7,.,.,TGTGCCAGCAGCTTGACGGGAAGGGGCGACGAGCAGTACTTC,CASSLTGRGDEQYF
TRBV29-1,TRBJ1-3,once,.,TGCAGCTTCCTACAGGGTCCTGGAAACACCATATATTTT,CSFLQGPGNTIYF
TRBV5-8,TRBJ2-2,.,.,TGTGCCAGCAGCTTCCTTGGGAACACCGGGGAGCTGTTTTTT,CASSFLGNTGELFF
TRBV14,TRBJ1-3,.,.,TGTGCCAGCAGCCTTACAACAGGGTTCTCTGGAAACACCATATATTTT,CASSLTTGFSGNTIYF
TRBV18,TRBJ2-7,.,.,TGTGCCAGCTCCACGGACCGAGCCTACGAGCAGTACTTC,CASSTDRAYEQYF
TRBV24-1,TRBJ2-1,.,TRBD1,TGTGCCACCAGTGAGACCGGGACAGGGGCCTACAATGAGCAGTTCTTC,CATSETGTGAYNEQFF
TRBV5-1,TRBJ2-7,.,.,TGCGCCAGCAGCTTCCCCCCCATAGGGCAGTACTTC,CASSFPPIGQYF
TRBV27,TRBJ2-1,once,.,TGTGCCAGCACTCCCCTGACGAGGGACAATGAGCAGTTCTTC,CASTPLTRDNEQFF
TRBV7-2,TRBJ2-6,.,.,TGTGCCAGCAGCTTAGATCCGGGACCCTCTGGGGCCAACGTCCTGACTTTC,CASSLDPGPSGANVLTF
TRBV3-1/TRBV3-2,TRBJ1-6,.,.,TGTGCCAGCAGCCAATTCCCCTCCTTCGGGAATTCACCCCTCCACTTT,CASSQFPSFGNSPLHF
TRBV20-1,TRBJ2-7,.,.,TGCAGTGCTAGATCCTCCTACGAGCAGTACTTC,CSARSSYEQYF
TRBV6-5,TRBJ2-1,once,TRBD2,TGTGCCAGCAGTTCCCCGGGACTAGCGGGTGGAAATGAGCAGTTCTTC,CASSSPGLAGGNEQFF
TRBV19,TRBJ2-4,.,TRBD2,TGTGCCAGTAGGGAAGCGGGAGGGGTAGCCAAAAACATTCAGTACTTC,CASREAGGVAKNIQYF